This T cell receptor beta chain was recorded in a study of beta chain features in type 1 diabetes. The study reverse transcribed the entire isolated RNA, so it sequenced expressed TCRB transcripts. The repertoire was sequenced with immunoSEQ multiplex PCR; TCRdb's copy has only in-frame clones and lacks some. The sample has 160,000 or so clones; 8% to 8.5% are singletons. Without exception, sorted populations had purity beyond 95%. This clone was counted only a few times. The target antigen is unknown. The CDR3 runs to 13 residues. Germline V gives CDR1 SGHDT, CDR2 YYEEEE. The J segment lost 7 bases and the V segment lost 6 bases, leaving 7 bases of the junction unmatched. Whole-study findings and limits: Among type 1 diabetes patients, VDJ junctions had fewer insertions and more deletions. TCRB CDR3s from Type 1 diabetes patients were moderately but significantly shorter in all four CD4+ subsets.

Sequencing was carried out using central memory CD4+ T cells from blood. The chain recombines TRBV5-6 with TRBJ2-7, with 10 bases that match TRBD1. This receptor was obtained from a woman under 30 with type 1 diabetes. DNA of the CDR3: TGTGCCAGCACCACGGGGACAGGGGAAGAGCAGTACTTC. Protein product: CASTTGTGEEQYF. The whole variable domain, remainder taken from reference TRBV5-6 and TRBJ2-7, is DAGVTQSPTHLIKTRGQQVTLRCSPKSGHDTVSWYQQALGQGPQFIFQYYEEEERQRGNFPDRFSGHQFPNYSSELNVNALLLGDSALYLCASTTGTGEEQYFGPGTRLTVT.